This TCR beta chain was sequenced during a study of PD-1 blockade in classical Hodgkin lymphoma. General study results and limits: What caused the repertoire differences, perhaps disease activity or prior therapy, remains undefined. Patients newly diagnosed and complete responders had comparable baseline diversity. Diversity in CD4+ TCRs, unlike that measured in CD8+ TCRs, had risen significantly by C4D1. Exclusion covered patients beginning nivolumab under 1 year post-ASCT.

This table comes from immunoSEQ multiplex PCR, and its TCRdb copy is limited to in-frame clones, with some not included. The data contain about 32,000 clones, about 93% of them seen just once; the ten biggest clones take up approximately 0.27%. This CDR3 has 14 amino acids. V gave up 0 bases and J gave up 4 bases, with 10 bases separating them. CDR1 and CDR2 from the germline V gene are GTSNPN and SVGIG (reference sequence). On this clone itself: Its antigen remains unidentified.

Time point described: cycle 4 day 1 (C4D1), after five to seven weeks of nivolumab. Relapse after autologous stem cell transplantation occurred in every patient, and brentuximab vedotin exposure varied. Purified CD4+ T cells were obtained from thawed PBMCs through magnetic negative selection. The sequencing used CD4+ T cells from blood, collected before the fourth cycle of nivolumab. The sequence was obtained from a human donor with classical Hodgkin lymphoma. V gene TRBV30 combines with J gene TRBJ1-5; D is unclear. The CDR3, as DNA: TGTGCCTGGAGTGTAGGCGCCACGAATCAGCCCCAGCATTTT. Amino acids: CAWSVGATNQPQHF. Filled out from reference TRBV30 and TRBJ1-5, the complete variable domain reads SQTIHQWPATLVQPVGSPLSLECTVEGTSNPNLYWYRQAAGRGLQLLFYSVGIGQISSEVPQNLSASRPQDRQFILSSKKLLLSDSGFYLCAWSVGATNQPQHFGDGTRLSIL.